This T cell receptor beta chain was observed in a study of cytomegalovirus exposure and HLA in healthy donors. On the study more broadly: The approximately 710 first-cohort repertoires and the 95 to 150 validation repertoires shared the same platform, a later analysis reported. Study outcomes and limitations: TCR sequences were mostly rare, though some public TCRs occurred in many donors. Later, an analysis found that TCR clusters from the first cohort tended to co-occur in the roughly 110 validation repertoires.

Worth noting for this clone: The antigen remains unidentified.

Among the approximately 110 subjects of the validation cohort, separate from the roughly 600-subject first cohort, were the donors. Data came from immunoSEQ multiplex PCR; TCRdb stores just in-frame clones and leaves some out. This sample yields some 70,000 clones, of which 85% are seen a single time; 2.5% to 3.5% belongs to the top ten. Germline V gives CDR1 SGHTA, CDR2 FQGNSA. Trimming pared 5 bases from V and 9 bases from J, leaving 23 bases between. CDR3 length: 16 residues. The V call is TRBV7-2, the J call TRBJ1-5, with D perhaps matching TRBD1 (5 bases). The clonotype was recovered from a man aged 25-45 years in good health and CMV-seronegative. Input material: PBMCs. CDR3 DNA sequence: TGTGCCAGCAGCACCCATTCCGGCAGGGCCATGAGGCCCCAGCATTTT. Protein: CASSTHSGRAMRPQHF.